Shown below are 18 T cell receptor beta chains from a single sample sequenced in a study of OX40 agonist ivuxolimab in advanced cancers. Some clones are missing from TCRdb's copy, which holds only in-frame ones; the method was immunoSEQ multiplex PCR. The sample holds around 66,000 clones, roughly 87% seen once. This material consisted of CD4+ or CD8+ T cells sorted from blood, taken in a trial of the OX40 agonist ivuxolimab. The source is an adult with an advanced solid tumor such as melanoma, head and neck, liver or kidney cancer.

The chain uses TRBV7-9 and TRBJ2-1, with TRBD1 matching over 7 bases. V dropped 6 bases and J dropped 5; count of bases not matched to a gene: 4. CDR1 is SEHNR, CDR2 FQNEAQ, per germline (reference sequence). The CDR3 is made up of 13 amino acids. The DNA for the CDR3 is TGTGCCAGCAGATTCCAGGGGGACAATGAGCAGTTCTTC. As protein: CASRFQGDNEQFF.

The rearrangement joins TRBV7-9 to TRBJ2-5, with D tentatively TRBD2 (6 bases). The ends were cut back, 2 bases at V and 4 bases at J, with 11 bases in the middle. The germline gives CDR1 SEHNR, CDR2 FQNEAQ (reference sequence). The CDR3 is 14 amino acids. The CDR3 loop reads CASSLQGGGETQYF. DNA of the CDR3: TGTGCCAGCAGCTTACAGGGAGGCGGAGAGACCCAGTACTTC.

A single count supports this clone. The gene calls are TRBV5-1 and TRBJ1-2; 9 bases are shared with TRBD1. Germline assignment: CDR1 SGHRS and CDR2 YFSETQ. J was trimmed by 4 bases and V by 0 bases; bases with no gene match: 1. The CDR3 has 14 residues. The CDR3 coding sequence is TGCGCCAGCAGCTTGGGACAGGGGGTCTATGGCTACACCTTC. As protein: CASSLGQGVYGYTF.

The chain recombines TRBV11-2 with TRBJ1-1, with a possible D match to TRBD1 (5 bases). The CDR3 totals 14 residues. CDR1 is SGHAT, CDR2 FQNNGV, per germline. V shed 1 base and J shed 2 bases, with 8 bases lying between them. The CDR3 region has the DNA TGTGCCAGCAGCTTAGTGAGGGGCAACACTGAAGCTTTCTTT. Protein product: CASSLVRGNTEAFF.

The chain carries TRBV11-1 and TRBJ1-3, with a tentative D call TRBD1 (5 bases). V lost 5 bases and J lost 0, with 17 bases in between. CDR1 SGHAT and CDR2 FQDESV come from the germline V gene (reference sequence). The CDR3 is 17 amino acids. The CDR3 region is CASSRYRQSGSGNTIYF. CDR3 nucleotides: TGTGCCAGCAGCCGCTATCGACAGTCTGGCTCTGGAAACACCATATATTTT.

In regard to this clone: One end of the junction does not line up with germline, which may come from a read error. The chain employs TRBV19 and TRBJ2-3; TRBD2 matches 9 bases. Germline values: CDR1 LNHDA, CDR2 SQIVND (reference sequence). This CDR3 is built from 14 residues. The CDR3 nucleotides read TGTGCCAGTAGAAGGGGGACTAGCAGAGATACGCAGTATTTT. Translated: CASRRGTSRDTQYF.

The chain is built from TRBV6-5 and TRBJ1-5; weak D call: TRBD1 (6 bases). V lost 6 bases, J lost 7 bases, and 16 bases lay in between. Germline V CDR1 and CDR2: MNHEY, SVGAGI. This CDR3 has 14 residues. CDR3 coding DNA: TGTGCCAGCAGCCCCCCAGGGGCGGGGCAGCCCCAGCATTTT. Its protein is CASSPPGAGQPQHF.

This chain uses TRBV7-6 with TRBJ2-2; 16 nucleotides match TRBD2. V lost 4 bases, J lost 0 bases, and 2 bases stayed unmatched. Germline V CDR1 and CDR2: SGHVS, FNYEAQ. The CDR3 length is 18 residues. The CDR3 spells CASSSGLAGGTNTGELFF. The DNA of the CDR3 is TGTGCCAGCAGCTCGGGACTAGCGGGGGGGACGAACACCGGGGAGCTGTTTTTT.

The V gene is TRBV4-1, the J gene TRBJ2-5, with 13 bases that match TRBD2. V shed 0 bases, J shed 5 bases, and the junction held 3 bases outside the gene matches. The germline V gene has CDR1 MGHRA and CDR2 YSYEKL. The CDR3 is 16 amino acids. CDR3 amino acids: CASSQDTSGGEETQYF. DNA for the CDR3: TGCGCCAGCAGCCAAGATACTAGCGGGGGGGAGGAGACCCAGTACTTC.

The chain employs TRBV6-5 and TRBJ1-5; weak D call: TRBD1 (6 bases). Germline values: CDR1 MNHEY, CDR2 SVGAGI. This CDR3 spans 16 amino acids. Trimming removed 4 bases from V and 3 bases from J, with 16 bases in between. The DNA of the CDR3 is TGTGCCAGCAGTTCCCGGGGGGGGGCAGTCAATCAGCCCCAGCATTTT. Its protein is CASSSRGGAVNQPQHF.

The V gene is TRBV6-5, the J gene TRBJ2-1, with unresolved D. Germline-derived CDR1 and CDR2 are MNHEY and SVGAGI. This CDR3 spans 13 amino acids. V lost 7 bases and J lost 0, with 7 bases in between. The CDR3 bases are TGTGCCAGCAAGACCAACTCCTACAATGAGCAGTTCTTC. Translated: CASKTNSYNEQFF.

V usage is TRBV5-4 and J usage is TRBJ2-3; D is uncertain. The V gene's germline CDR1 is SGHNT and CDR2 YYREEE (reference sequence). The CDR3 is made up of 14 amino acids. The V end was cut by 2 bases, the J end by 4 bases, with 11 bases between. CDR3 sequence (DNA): TGTGCCAGCAGCTTATCGTGGTCGTCAGATACGCAGTATTTT. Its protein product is CASSLSWSSDTQYF.

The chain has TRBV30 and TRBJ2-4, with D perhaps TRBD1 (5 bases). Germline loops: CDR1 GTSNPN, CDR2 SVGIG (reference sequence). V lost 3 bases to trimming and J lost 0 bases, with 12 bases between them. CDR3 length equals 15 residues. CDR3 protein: CAWRQDRLAKNIQYF. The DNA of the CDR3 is TGTGCCTGGAGACAAGACAGATTAGCCAAAAACATTCAGTACTTC.

CDR3 sequence reads: CASSYEILGDPTF. DNA for the CDR3: TGTGCCAGCAGTTACGAGATCCTCGGGGACCCCACCTTC. The V call is TRBV6-5, the J call TRBJ1-2, with a possible D match to TRBD1 (5 bases). The CDR3 is 13 amino acids. With 2 bases removed from V and 13 bases from J, the gap between germline ends came to 17 bases. Germline V gives CDR1 MNHEY, CDR2 SVGAGI.

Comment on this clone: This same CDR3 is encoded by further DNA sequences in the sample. The CDR3 coding sequence is TGTGCCAGCAGCCGGGGACAGCAAGAGACCCAGTACTTC. It specifies CASSRGQQETQYF. V usage is TRBV7-2 and J usage is TRBJ2-5; TRBD1 agrees at 7 bases. Per germline, CDR1 SGHTA and CDR2 FQGNSA. J gave up 2 bases and V 5 bases, and 2 bases lay outside the gene matches. CDR3 length: 13 amino acids.

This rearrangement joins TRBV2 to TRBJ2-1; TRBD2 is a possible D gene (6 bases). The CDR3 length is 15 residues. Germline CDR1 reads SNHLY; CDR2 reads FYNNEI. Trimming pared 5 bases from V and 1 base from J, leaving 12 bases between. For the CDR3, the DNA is TGTGCCAGCAGTTCCATGGGGGGTTCCTACAATGAGCAGTTCTTC. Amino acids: CASSSMGGSYNEQFF.

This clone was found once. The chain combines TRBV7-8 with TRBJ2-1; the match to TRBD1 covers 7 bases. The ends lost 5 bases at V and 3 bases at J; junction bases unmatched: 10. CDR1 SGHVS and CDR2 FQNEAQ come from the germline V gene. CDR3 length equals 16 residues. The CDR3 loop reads CASSREGTDGYNEQFF. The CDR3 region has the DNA TGTGCCAGCAGCCGCGAAGGGACAGACGGCTACAATGAGCAGTTCTTC.

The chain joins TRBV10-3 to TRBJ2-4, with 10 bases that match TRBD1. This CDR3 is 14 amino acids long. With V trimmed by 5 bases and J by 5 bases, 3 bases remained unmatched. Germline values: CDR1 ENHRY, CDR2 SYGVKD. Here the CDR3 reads CAISPGQGQNIQYF. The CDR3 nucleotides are TGTGCCATCAGTCCGGGACAGGGGCAAAACATTCAGTACTTC.